One sample yielded the 27 T cell receptor beta chains listed below, sequenced in a study of T cell repertoires in cytomegalovirus infection. Their antigens remain unidentified. TCRdb fed the reads into MiXCR, producing one record per CDR3 protein. The sample contains about 100,000 distinct CDR3 sequences, 29% of which appear only once. This specimen consisted of CD8+ T cells from cultured PBMCs, obtained from culture after CMV antigen stimulation. The receptors shown here come from a human donor in good health (CMV status not recorded). Some clones in this sample may be carry-over from other donors' samples.

The chain couples TRBV5-1 to TRBJ1-4, with a tentative D call TRBD1 (6 bases). CDR3 length: 14 amino acids. The germline CDR1 and CDR2 sequences are SGHRS and YFSETQ. V was clipped by 3 bases and J by 5 bases, with 11 bases between them. DNA for the CDR3: TGCGCCAGCAGCTGGGTACAGGGAAATGAAAAACTGTTTTTT. Encoded protein: CASSWVQGNEKLFF.

The count of this clonotype is one. The V gene is TRBV29-1, the J gene TRBJ2-3; weak D call: TRBD2 (7 bases). CDR1 SQVTM and CDR2 ANQGSEA come from the germline V gene. CDR3 length: 15 residues. Trimming stripped 6 bases from V and 0 bases from J, with 16 bases between. The CDR3 reads CSVVGGGLSTDTQYF. The DNA for the CDR3 is TGCAGCGTGGTAGGGGGGGGCCTTAGCACAGATACGCAGTATTTT.

The table lists this clonotype with many counts. The rearrangement joins TRBV15 to TRBJ2-1, with D possibly being TRBD1 (6 bases). From germline, CDR1 is LNHNV and CDR2 YYDKDF (reference sequence). The CDR3 totals 16 residues. V lost 0 bases and J 4 bases, leaving 13 bases between the germline ends. CDR3 sequence (DNA): TGTGCCACCAGCAGAGATGGAAGGGGGTCGTACAATGAGCAGTTCTTC. This gives the protein CATSRDGRGSYNEQFF.

This clonotype was recorded many times. V is TRBV5-8 and J is TRBJ1-1; a weak D match, TRBD1 (5 bases). V was trimmed by 1 base and J by 6 bases, leaving 10 bases between them. CDR1 SGHTS and CDR2 YDEGEE come from the germline V gene. The CDR3 loop spans 13 amino acids. The CDR3 DNA reads TGTGCCAGCAGCTTGTTGATGGGGGCTGAAGCTTTCTTT. This codes for CASSLLMGAEAFF.

This chain links TRBV6-5 with TRBJ2-7; possible D gene TRBD1, 6 bases. The CDR3 contains 14 residues. Trimming cost V 0 bases and J 2 bases, with 8 bases left between them. CDR1 MNHEY and CDR2 SVGAGI come from the germline V gene. CDR3 residues: CASSYSGGPYEQYF. CDR3 DNA sequence: TGTGCCAGCAGTTACTCAGGGGGACCCTACGAGCAGTACTTC.

The chain joins TRBV2 to TRBJ2-7; TRBD1 matches 12 bases. Germline CDR1 SNHLY, CDR2 FYNNEI. The CDR3 has 14 amino acids. With 7 bases clipped from V and 7 bases from J, the junction kept 8 bases outside the gene matches. CDR3 bases: TGTGCCAGCACGCCGGGACAGGGGGCGAGTGAGCAGTACTTC. Translated, it gives CASTPGQGASEQYF.

This clonotype came up many times. V gene TRBV20-1 combines with J gene TRBJ1-1, with a tentative D call TRBD1 (6 bases). CDR1 DFQATT and CDR2 SNEGSKA come from the germline V gene (reference sequence). The length of the CDR3 is 13 residues. V was cut by 3 bases and J by 4 bases, with 12 bases left in between. In DNA, the CDR3 is TGCAGTGCTAGGAGGGGGAGCGGCACTGAAGCTTTCTTT. Amino acid sequence: CSARRGSGTEAFF.

This clonotype showed up just once. This chain joins TRBV7-9 and TRBJ2-7; D may be TRBD2 (6 bases). CDR1 and CDR2 (germline): SEHNR, FQNEAQ (reference sequence). This CDR3 region has 14 residues. Between the trimmed V and J ends, which lost 3 bases and 7 bases, there was a span of 16 bases. The CDR3 region has the DNA TGTGCCAGCAGCTTCAGGCCCTTCGGGGGAGAGCAGTACTTC. Protein product: CASSFRPFGGEQYF.

This clonotype appeared a few times. The chain recombines TRBV28 with TRBJ1-5; D not resolved. The germline gives CDR1 MDHEN, CDR2 SYDVKM. The CDR3 consists of 14 residues. V was trimmed by 3 bases and J by 2 bases, leaving 8 bases between them. The CDR3 loop reads CASSFWVRNQPQHF. CDR3 nucleotides: TGTGCCAGCAGTTTTTGGGTCCGCAATCAGCCCCAGCATTTT.

The J gene is TRBJ2-1, the V gene TRBV5-6; TRBD2 is a possible D gene (5 bases). Trimming pared 0 bases from V and 9 bases from J, leaving 7 bases between. The CDR3 extends over 12 amino acids. Per the germline V gene, CDR1 is SGHDT and CDR2 is YYEEEE. The CDR3 spells CASSLVRGEQFF. The CDR3 coding sequence is TGTGCCAGCAGCTTGGTTCGGGGTGAGCAGTTCTTC.

This sequence joins TRBV28 and TRBJ2-2; 12 nucleotides match TRBD2. V lost 6 bases to trimming and J lost 5 bases; unmatched junction nucleotides: 7. This CDR3 spans 16 amino acids. Germline CDR1 and CDR2: MDHEN and SYDVKM. In DNA, the CDR3 is TGTGCCAGCAGACCTCCGGGACTAGCGGGTACCGGGGAGCTGTTTTTT. Translating gives CASRPPGLAGTGELFF.

The chain has TRBV19 and TRBJ1-1; a weak D match, TRBD1 (6 bases). Between the trimmed V and J ends, which lost 5 bases and 4 bases, there was a span of 11 bases. Germline-derived CDR1 and CDR2 are LNHDA and SQIVND (reference sequence). This CDR3 has 13 amino acids. CDR3 bases: TGTGCCAGTAGTGCCTTAGGGGGCACTGAAGCTTTCTTT. Translation: CASSALGGTEAFF.

This clonotype appeared many times. The V call is TRBV12-3 or TRBV12-4, the J call TRBJ2-1, with 9 nucleotides matching TRBD2. The CDR3 is 18 residues long. The trim removed 6 bases at V and 0 bases at J, leaving 12 bases unmatched. CDR3 nucleotides: TGTGCCAGCAGCCCCCCGGGACTAGCCACGAGCTCCTACAATGAGCAGTTCTTC. Amino acids: CASSPPGLATSSYNEQFF.

The sample holds many counts of this clonotype. The chain links TRBV5-1 to TRBJ2-5, with 8 nucleotides matching TRBD1. The CDR3 is made up of 14 amino acids. From germline, CDR1 is SGHRS and CDR2 YFSETQ. With 0 bases clipped from V and 5 bases from J, the junction kept 3 bases outside the gene matches. The CDR3 coding sequence is TGCGCCAGCAGCTTGGAGGACAGGGATGAGACCCAGTACTTC. This gives the protein CASSLEDRDETQYF.

This clonotype was picked up a small number of times. The V call is TRBV27, the J call TRBJ2-2; D is perhaps TRBD1 or TRBD2 (5 bases each). V was cut by 3 bases and J by 2 bases, with 10 bases left in between. The germline gives CDR1 MNHEY, CDR2 SMNVEV (reference sequence). CDR3 length: 15 residues. The CDR3 sequence: CASSFRGANTGELFF. Here the CDR3 DNA reads TGTGCCAGCAGTTTTCGAGGGGCCAACACCGGGGAGCTGTTTTTT.

This chain connects TRBV4-1 to TRBJ1-1; D is unclear. Germline loops: CDR1 MGHRA, CDR2 YSYEKL. The CDR3 is 15 amino acids. Trimming left V 0 bases short and J 1 base short, with 9 bases between. As DNA, the CDR3 is TGCGCCAGCAGCCAAGATCGGGAGGGGAACACTGAAGCTTTCTTT. The encoded protein is CASSQDREGNTEAFF.

Written as DNA, the CDR3 is TGTGCCAGCAGCTTAGTGCTGGGAAACTACGAGCAGTACTTC. Amino acids: CASSLVLGNYEQYF. The chain combines TRBV11-1 with TRBJ2-7; D is unresolved. The CDR3 has 14 amino acids. The V end was cut by 1 base, the J end by 3 bases, with 10 bases between. Germline assignment: CDR1 SGHAT and CDR2 FQDESV (reference sequence).

This clonotype occurred many times. The V gene is TRBV2, the J gene TRBJ2-3; D unresolved. V was pared by 1 base and J by 7 bases, with 9 bases between. The germline V gene has CDR1 SNHLY and CDR2 FYNNEI. The CDR3 has 13 amino acids. The CDR3 nucleotides read TGTGCCAGCAGTGAAGACGGGTCCCATACGCAGTATTTT. The encoded protein is CASSEDGSHTQYF.

This clonotype was counted between two and nine times. J is TRBJ1-4 and V is TRBV7-9; D remains unclear. The germline V gene has CDR1 SEHNR and CDR2 FQNEAQ (reference sequence). CDR3 length: 15 amino acids. Trimming removed 7 bases from V and 6 bases from J, with 18 bases in between. CDR3 residues: CASTSIGHEDEKLFF. The CDR3 DNA sequence: TGTGCCAGCACTTCAATAGGGCATGAGGATGAAAAACTGTTTTTT.

This chain links TRBV2 with TRBJ1-1; no clear D. This CDR3 has 14 amino acids. The germline CDR1 and CDR2 sequences are SNHLY and FYNNEI. Trimming took 4 bases from V and 1 from J, leaving 10 bases between them. The CDR3 DNA is TGTGCCAGCAGTGCCGGGCCGAAGAACACTGAAGCTTTCTTT. This translates into CASSAGPKNTEAFF. The whole variable domain, filled in from reference TRBV2 and TRBJ1-1, reads EPEVTQTPSHQVTQMGQEVILRCVPISNHLYFYWYRQILGQKVEFLVSFYNNEISEKSEIFDDQFSVERPDGSNFTLKIRSTKLEDSAMYFCASSAGPKNTEAFFGQGTRLTVV.

The rearrangement uses TRBV29-1 and TRBJ1-1, with D hard to call. The CDR3 extends over 13 amino acids. V shed 2 bases and J shed 0 bases, with 7 bases lying between them. The V gene's germline CDR1 is SQVTM and CDR2 ANQGSEA. The CDR3 DNA reads TGCAGCGTTGAACCTGGCATGAACACTGAAGCTTTCTTT. Translated: CSVEPGMNTEAFF.

The table lists this clonotype with many counts. The CDR3 bases are TGTGCCAGCAGCTTAGGTGCCGTGGACGCTGAAGCTTTCTTT. Protein product: CASSLGAVDAEAFF. The J gene is TRBJ1-1, the V gene TRBV7-8; no clear D gene. Germline V CDR1 and CDR2: SGHVS, FQNEAQ. The V end was cut by 1 base, the J end by 6 bases, with 12 bases between. This CDR3 spans 14 amino acids.

This clonotype was found many times. V usage is TRBV28 and J usage is TRBJ2-7; D possibly uses TRBD1 or TRBD2 (5 bases each). Germline CDR1 and CDR2: MDHEN and SYDVKM. The CDR3 consists of 13 residues. Trimming shortened V by 2 bases and J by 4 bases, and 9 bases separated the two germline ends. CDR3 region: CASSLVGGYEQYF. The CDR3 DNA reads as TGTGCCAGCAGTTTAGTTGGGGGATACGAGCAGTACTTC. Full variable domain (rest looked up from reference TRBV28 and TRBJ2-7): DVKVTQSSRYLVKRTGEKVFLECVQDMDHENMFWYRQDPGLGLRLIYFSYDVKMKEKGDIPEGYSVSREKKERFSLILESASTNQTSMYLCASSLVGGYEQYFGPGTRLTVT.

This clonotype was observed a handful of times. The chain joins TRBV27 to TRBJ2-4; 7 nucleotides line up with TRBD2. The CDR3 contains 13 residues. Looked up from germline, CDR1 is MNHEY and CDR2 is SMNVEV (reference sequence). The J segment lost 7 bases and the V segment lost 3 bases, leaving 3 bases of the junction unmatched. This CDR3 reads CASSLGGYNIQYF. The DNA of the CDR3 is TGTGCCAGCAGTTTGGGGGGGTACAACATTCAGTACTTC.

As to this clonotype: A much more abundant neighbour one base away suggests this may be a read error. The V and J genes are TRBV7-2 and TRBJ2-7, with D perhaps TRBD1 or TRBD2 (5 bases each). Trimming pared 5 bases from V and 5 bases from J, leaving 25 bases between. Per germline, CDR1 SGHTA and CDR2 FQGNSA. The CDR3 loop spans 17 amino acids. The CDR3 protein is CASSKDGGIRGSNEQYF. The CDR3 region has the DNA TGTGCCAGCAGCAAGGACGGAGGAATAAGGGGATCCAACGAGCAGTACTTC. The full variable domain, its missing parts supplied by reference TRBV7-2 and TRBJ2-7, is GAGVSQSPSNKVTEKGKDVELRCDPISGHTALYWYRQSLGQGLEFLIYFQGNSAPDKSGLPSDRFSAERTGGSVSTLTIQRTQQEDSAVYLCASSKDGGIRGSNEQYFGPGTRLTVT.

This clonotype was seen a few times. The V call is TRBV12-3 or TRBV12-4, the J call TRBJ2-5, with 10 bases that match TRBD1. V lost 3 bases to trimming and J lost 8 bases; unmatched junction nucleotides: 3. The CDR3 is 13 residues long. The CDR3: CASSLDRGGTQYF. Here the CDR3 DNA reads TGTGCCAGCAGTTTGGACAGGGGGGGAACCCAGTACTTC.

V is TRBV20-1 and J is TRBJ2-3, with 11 nucleotides matching TRBD2. CDR1 and CDR2 (germline): DFQATT, SNEGSKA (reference sequence). V was pared by 4 bases and J by 3 bases, with 15 bases of the junction left unmatched. This CDR3 has 18 residues. The CDR3 loop is CSAISPVDSGGATDTQYF. The CDR3 DNA is TGCAGTGCTATTTCCCCGGTTGATAGCGGGGGGGCTACAGATACGCAGTATTTT.